These 27 T cell receptor beta chains were sequenced from one sample in a study of blood T cell repertoires in COVID-19. The repertoire was sequenced with immunoSEQ multiplex PCR; TCRdb's copy has only in-frame clones and lacks some. The sample includes some 77,000 clones, 90% of them seen just once. What was sequenced was peripheral blood. The receptors come from a woman at least 80 years old with active or convalescent COVID-19.

This chain connects TRBV7-2 to TRBJ1-6; 8 nucleotides agree with TRBD1. J gave up 5 bases and V 1 base, and 4 bases lay outside the gene matches. CDR1 is SGHTA, CDR2 FQGNSA, per germline. The CDR3 covers 16 residues. The CDR3 is CASSLVGTGDNSPLHF. The CDR3 coding sequence is TGTGCCAGCAGCTTAGTCGGGACAGGAGATAATTCACCCCTCCACTTT.

The chain links TRBV28 to TRBJ2-5, with a possible D match to TRBD2 (6 bases). Trimming removed 5 bases at V and 3 bases at J, with 22 bases between. The CDR3 runs 17 residues. Germline V gene data show CDR1 as MDHEN and CDR2 as SYDVKM. The CDR3 region is CASSGPRSRDSKETQYF. CDR3 nucleotide sequence: TGTGCCAGCAGTGGTCCTCGGAGCCGGGACTCCAAAGAGACCCAGTACTTC.

The chain joins TRBV19 to TRBJ2-7; D perhaps matches TRBD1 (5 bases). Germline CDR1 LNHDA, CDR2 SQIVND (reference sequence). The CDR3 consists of 14 residues. Trimming left V 6 bases short and J 5 bases short, with 17 bases between. CDR3 DNA: TGTGCCAGTAGGGACAACAGAGGTAGTGACGAGCAGTACTTC. Residues: CASRDNRGSDEQYF. Together with reference TRBV19 and TRBJ2-7, the CDR3 gives the full variable domain: DGGITQSPKYLFRKEGQNVTLSCEQNLNHDAMYWYRQDPGQGLRLIYYSQIVNDFQKGDIAEGYSVSREKKESFPLTVTSAQKNPTAFYLCASRDNRGSDEQYFGPGTRLTVT.

The V gene is TRBV2, the J gene TRBJ2-2; D may be TRBD1 (5 bases). Trimming took off 11 bases at V and 6 bases at J, with 19 bases between the two ends. The CDR3 is 14 amino acids. Germline V gene data show CDR1 as SNHLY and CDR2 as FYNNEI. In DNA, the CDR3 is TGTGCCGGGGCAATCGCAGGGTCGGCCGGGGAGCTGTTTTTT. It specifies CAGAIAGSAGELFF.

The chain recombines TRBV24-1 with TRBJ2-1; 13 nucleotides line up with TRBD2. CDR1 and CDR2 (germline): KGHDR, SFDVKD. This CDR3 has 16 residues. V trimming: 4 bases; J trimming: 5 bases; junction bases outside the gene matches: 4. The CDR3 DNA reads as TGTGCCACCAGTGAGGGGGGACTAGCGGGAAACAATGAGCAGTTCTTC. It encodes CATSEGGLAGNNEQFF.

The chain is built from TRBV30 and TRBJ1-1, with D perhaps TRBD1 (5 bases). Germline loops: CDR1 GTSNPN, CDR2 SVGIG (reference sequence). This CDR3 spans 15 amino acids. V shed 0 bases and J shed 5 bases, with 16 bases lying between them. The DNA of the CDR3 is TGTGCCTGGAGTGTAGCGGGGGATGGAAGGACTGAAGCTTTCTTT. It encodes CAWSVAGDGRTEAFF.

V and J are TRBV7-3 and TRBJ1-1; 7 bases are a match to TRBD1. Per the germline V gene, CDR1 is SGHTA and CDR2 is FQGTGA. V trimming: 6 bases; J trimming: 4 bases; junction bases outside the gene matches: 5. The CDR3 runs to 13 residues. CDR3 residues: CASRNQGGTEAFF. The CDR3 DNA reads as TGTGCCAGCAGAAATCAGGGGGGCACTGAAGCTTTCTTT.

The V call is TRBV30, the J call TRBJ1-5, with 7 bases fitting TRBD1. This CDR3 spans 16 amino acids. The germline V gene has CDR1 GTSNPN and CDR2 SVGIG (reference sequence). V lost 2 bases and J lost 3; bases outside the gene matches: 10. CDR3 in amino acids: CAWSRAGGLSNQPQHF. CDR3 bases: TGTGCCTGGAGTAGGGCAGGGGGTCTCTCCAATCAGCCCCAGCATTTT.

The chain joins TRBV10-3 to TRBJ2-1, with 7 nucleotides matching TRBD1. The CDR3 has 14 residues. From germline, CDR1 is ENHRY and CDR2 SYGVKD. V shed 7 bases and J 4 bases; nucleotides not matched to a gene: 7. The DNA of the CDR3 is TGTGCCATCACCGGACAGGCCGAATACAATGAGCAGTTCTTC. Translated: CAITGQAEYNEQFF.

In DNA, the CDR3 is TGTGCCAGCAGTTCGCTGACTACCACAGATACGCAGTATTTT. Translated, it gives CASSSLTTTDTQYF. V is TRBV6-2 or TRBV6-3 and J is TRBJ2-3; possibly TRBD2 for D (5 bases). Trimming took 4 bases from V and 2 from J, leaving 10 bases between them. The V gene's germline CDR1 is MNHEY and CDR2 SVGEGT. The CDR3 has 14 residues.

The rearrangement joins TRBV5-8 to TRBJ1-5; weak D call: TRBD1 (6 bases). CDR1 and CDR2 from the germline V gene are SGHTS and YDEGEE. This CDR3 has 15 residues. Trimming removed 2 bases from V and 4 bases from J, with 13 bases in between. The CDR3 is CASSFNRDQNQPQHF. DNA of the CDR3: TGTGCCAGCAGCTTTAACAGGGATCAGAATCAGCCCCAGCATTTT.

This chain joins TRBV28 and TRBJ1-5; 9 bases map to TRBD1. CDR1 is MDHEN, CDR2 SYDVKM, per germline. The CDR3 consists of 15 residues. The J segment lost 7 bases and the V segment lost 6 bases, leaving 10 bases of the junction unmatched. The CDR3 spells CASSSPGTGNQPQHF. The CDR3 DNA reads as TGTGCCAGCAGCTCCCCAGGGACAGGGAACCAGCCCCAGCATTTT.

The chain is built from TRBV2 and TRBJ1-4; no reliable D call. With 8 bases removed from V and 0 bases from J, the gap between germline ends came to 7 bases. Germline assignment: CDR1 SNHLY and CDR2 FYNNEI. The CDR3 extends over 13 amino acids. In nucleotides, the CDR3 is TGTGCCAGCGCCCGCGCAACTAATGAAAAACTGTTTTTT. This translates into CASARATNEKLFF.

The chain is built from TRBV7-3 and TRBJ2-1; 7 positions match TRBD2. The germline CDR1 and CDR2 sequences are SGHTA and FQGTGA. The ends lost 4 bases at V and 4 bases at J; junction bases unmatched: 4. The CDR3 loop spans 14 amino acids. This CDR3 reads CASSSSGEYNEQFF. The CDR3 DNA is TGTGCCAGCAGCTCTAGCGGAGAATACAATGAGCAGTTCTTC. The full variable domain, rest sourced from reference TRBV7-3 and TRBJ2-1, is GAGVSQTPSNKVTEKGKYVELRCDPISGHTALYWYRQSLGQGPEFLIYFQGTGAADDSGLPNDRFFAVRPEGSVSTLKIQRTERGDSAVYLCASSSSGEYNEQFFGPGTRLTVL.

The gene calls are TRBV2 and TRBJ1-5; D is ambiguous. The length of the CDR3 is 16 residues. The V and J ends lost 3 bases and 0 bases respectively, with 12 bases between them. Germline CDR1 reads SNHLY; CDR2 reads FYNNEI. DNA for the CDR3: TGTGCCAGCAGTGAGGAGGCGGACTATAGCAATCAGCCCCAGCATTTT. It codes for CASSEEADYSNQPQHF.

This chain joins TRBV18 and TRBJ1-4; the D is unclear. Germline lookup yields CDR1 KGHSH and CDR2 LQKENI. This CDR3 is 13 amino acids long. The V end was cut by 5 bases, the J end by 6 bases, with 10 bases between. CDR3 amino acids: CASSSGRDEKLFF. In DNA, the CDR3 is TGTGCCAGCTCATCCGGGAGAGATGAAAAACTGTTTTTT.

The chain recombines TRBV7-2 with TRBJ1-6, with D perhaps TRBD1 (6 bases). The V gene lost 6 bases and the J gene lost 6 bases, with 12 bases spanning the gap. The CDR3 sequence is 14 residues long. Germline CDR1 and CDR2: SGHTA and FQGNSA. The CDR3 coding sequence is TGTGCCAGCAGACTCAGGGGCGGTAATTCACCCCTCCACTTT. This gives the protein CASRLRGGNSPLHF.

The genes are TRBV6-1 and TRBJ1-3; D gene unclear. The V and J ends lost 6 bases and 0 bases respectively, with 21 bases between them. The CDR3 totals 18 residues. Germline CDR1 is MNHNS and CDR2 is SASEGT. The CDR3 region is CASSEIGNRVFSGNTIYF. The CDR3 bases are TGTGCCAGCAGCGAAATCGGGAACCGCGTCTTCTCTGGAAACACCATATATTTT.

The chain has TRBV18 and TRBJ2-3; possibly TRBD1 for D (5 bases). The CDR3 loop spans 15 amino acids. Per germline, CDR1 KGHSH and CDR2 LQKENI. V lost 6 bases, J lost 3 bases, and 16 bases lay in between. CDR3 sequence (DNA): TGTGCCAGCTCGCCCTTGGGGCAGGGAACAGATACGCAGTATTTT. This sequence encodes CASSPLGQGTDTQYF.

The J gene is TRBJ1-6, the V gene TRBV5-1; TRBD1 agrees at 7 bases. With 0 bases clipped from V and 8 bases from J, the junction kept 5 bases outside the gene matches. CDR1 SGHRS and CDR2 YFSETQ come from the germline V gene. CDR3 length: 15 residues. CDR3 in amino acids: CASSLAGGYDSPLHF. CDR3 DNA sequence: TGCGCCAGCAGCTTGGCAGGGGGGTACGATTCACCCCTCCACTTT.

There are a few counts of this clone. The genes are TRBV4-1 and TRBJ2-6; D is perhaps TRBD2 (5 bases). Germline-derived CDR1 and CDR2 are MGHRA and YSYEKL. V shed 1 base and J shed 0 bases, with 16 bases lying between them. The CDR3 runs to 19 residues. CDR3 in DNA: TGCGCCAGCAGCCAAGGAGGAGGACTGATCAGCTCTGGGGCCAACGTCCTGACTTTC. This gives the protein CASSQGGGLISSGANVLTF.

This clone came up once. The rearrangement joins TRBV28 to TRBJ1-3; D possibly corresponds to TRBD1 (5 bases). This CDR3 has 16 residues. From germline, CDR1 is MDHEN and CDR2 SYDVKM. V dropped 5 bases and J dropped 0 bases, with 14 bases sitting between them. CDR3 protein: CASSAGGVSSGNTIYF. The CDR3 coding sequence is TGTGCCAGCAGTGCAGGAGGGGTCTCCTCTGGAAACACCATATATTTT.

The chain links TRBV19 to TRBJ2-4; TRBD1 agrees at 7 bases. This CDR3 is built from 18 residues. CDR1 LNHDA and CDR2 SQIVND come from the germline V gene (reference sequence). Trimming at V came to 1 base and at J to 1 base, leaving 10 bases not matched to a gene. The CDR3 spells CASSIGTGVMSAKNIQYF. CDR3 coding DNA: TGTGCCAGTAGTATAGGGACAGGCGTTATGTCGGCCAAAAACATTCAGTACTTC.

This chain connects TRBV7-2 to TRBJ2-7, with 13 bases lining up with TRBD2. J lost 7 bases, V lost 3 bases, and 6 bases had no gene match. Germline V gives CDR1 SGHTA, CDR2 FQGNSA. The CDR3 runs 15 residues. The CDR3 is CASSFRTSGSGEQYF. In DNA form, the CDR3 reads TGTGCCAGCAGCTTTCGGACTAGCGGGAGTGGAGAGCAGTACTTC.

CDR3 in amino acids: CASSFEPGNGEKLFF. Here the CDR3 DNA reads TGCGCCAGCAGCTTCGAGCCGGGGAACGGTGAAAAACTGTTTTTT. The chain joins TRBV5-1 to TRBJ1-4; D gene ambiguous. Germline CDR1 and CDR2: SGHRS and YFSETQ. CDR3 length equals 15 residues. V was pared by 2 bases and J by 7 bases, with 15 bases between.

This clone has only a few counts. This chain joins TRBV27 and TRBJ1-2; D gene unclear. CDR1 and CDR2 from the germline V gene are MNHEY and SMNVEV (reference sequence). V dropped 8 bases and J dropped 8 bases, with 24 bases sitting between them. The CDR3 extends over 15 amino acids. The DNA of the CDR3 is TGTGCCAGCTATACCCCCAAAGGCGGGTCTTGGGGCTACACCTTC. Residues: CASYTPKGGSWGYTF.

In its sample, this clone was seen once. V is TRBV9 and J is TRBJ1-6; 7 bases match TRBD1. The CDR3 consists of 13 residues. Germline V gene lookup returns CDR1 SGDLS and CDR2 YYNGEE. The V and J ends lost 5 bases and 10 bases, in that order; junction bases with no gene match: 6. The CDR3 bases are TGTGCCAGCAGTAGGACAGGCTCCTCACCCCTCCACTTT. The encoded protein is CASSRTGSSPLHF.